This TCR beta chain was identified in a study of T cell clusters in autoimmune cytopenias (dated by TCRdb to between 2019 and 2020). In terms of the full investigation: The 12 to 15 chronic lymphocytic leukemia controls were untreated and were free of autoimmune cytopenia, with mean and median ages of around 65 and 62 years recorded and several of the controls being female. Per sample, TRB sequencing gave a median depth of roughly 50,000 reads and a median of approximately 2,500 distinct TRB clonotypes. For primary cytopenia, roughly 23 age-matched healthy donors were used as controls, and for secondary cytopenia, about 15 age-matched CLL patients were used as controls. Peripheral blood TRB and IGH repertoires were sequenced in autoimmune cytopenia patients at active disease and during treatment follow-up, alongside healthy, CLL and autoimmune hepatitis controls. The goal of the study was to determine whether autoimmune cytopenia patients have a disease-specific immune repertoire signature that could serve as a blood-based biomarker. Paper-wide results and their limitations: The cluster-lack signature was not observed for secondary cytopenia versus CLL, as the signature was apparently masked by the dominant lymphoma-associated repertoire. A lack of physiological T cell clusters in primary autoimmune cytopenia patients was suggested by GLIPH, as 51 clusters were found to be exclusive to healthy donors versus around 17 exclusive to patients. Around 3-fold more exclusive TRB clusters were observed in healthy donors than in active autoimmune hepatitis patients, consistent with an autoimmunity-wide signature. The T cell clusters were defined in silico only, and their functional role remained to be validated experimentally. The TRB repertoire shifts, including less even repertoires in secondary cytopenia and CLL, mostly reflected lymphoma bias and not autoimmunity.

Details on this clonotype: What antigen it recognizes has not been identified.

CDR1 and CDR2 are read off the germline V gene as LGHNA and YSLEER. The CDR3 starts with the cysteine, ends with the phenylalanine, and has 16 residues. There is no recorded DNA. TRB rearrangements were amplified by multiplex PCR using a touch-down protocol with TRB-A and TRB-B primer pools mixed in one tube. Illumina adapters and sample indices were added to the amplicons through two consecutive PCR reactions using Phusion HS II polymerase. The amplicons were purified from gel with the NucleoSpin Gel and PCR Clean-up kit, after which the amplicons were quantified by Qubit and checked for quality on an Agilent 2100 Bioanalyzer. Sequencing of the libraries was performed on an Illumina MiSeq with 600-cycle, single-indexed, paired-end runs. The study's own analysis went as follows. Alignment and assembly of TRB reads were performed with MiXCR version 2.1.12 and the default MiXCR reference library. A clone was defined by each unique CDR3 nucleotide sequence, and analysis was restricted to productive sequences with at least two reads. Alpha-parameterized diversity profiles (alpha 0 to 5), including the Shannon (alpha 1) and Simpson (alpha 2) indices, were computed with an R script to assess repertoire diversity. Combinatorial TRB VJ usage was computed with the tcR package and compared between cohorts by principal component analysis with ade4. TCRbeta CDR3s were clustered with GLIPH on cohort pairs matched by age and read depth, and cluster frequencies were compared by Wilcoxon test. TCRdb reprocessed the reads, reporting each CDR3 protein sequence once and no DNA. For this entry, the V and J calls and clone size follow TCRdb and not the study's own pipeline. This sample's clone table shows just under 5,000 distinct CDR3 sequences. The ten largest account for over 45% of the sample.

For each sample, TRB amplification used 250 to 300 ng of peripheral blood genomic DNA, equal to about 38,000 genome equivalents. These data also featured in a second study, about T cell repertoires in aging, cancer and after chemotherapy. As that second paper reports: The donors fell into six age groups ranging from 30 or younger to 70 or older, and each group had at least three individuals. In the hematological group, paired pre- and post-chemotherapy samples were obtained from chronic lymphocytic leukemia patients treated with fludarabine- or bendamustine-based regimens. Roughly 9.6 million TCR reads were contained in the full dataset. Compared with age-matched healthy donors, untreated patients with either hematological or solid cancers had significantly lower TCR diversity in the blood along with higher clonality. In healthy donors, the decline in TCR diversity with age was mainly due to loss of richness, whereas in cancer patients loss of evenness also played a role. Median generation probability increased over the chemotherapy interval in both cancer cohorts, suggesting repertoire reconstitution through rebound thymic output. The authors noted that the repertoire data do not allow conclusions about immunological memory after chemotherapy. Hematological cancer patients had lymphoid organ infiltration, which may itself impair thymic emigration or peripheral T cell expansion. To examine immunoaging and T cell reconstitution after chemotherapy, the study profiled TCR beta repertoires in peripheral blood from healthy donors and cancer patients. Alongside fewer than 100 healthy donors serving as a reference group, the cohort included 200 to 250 cancer patients, of whom more than 85 had hematological cancers and 110 to 140 had solid cancers. MiXCR versions 2.12 and 3.0.5 were used to process TRB sequences. The repertoire metrics were Shannon diversity, evenness, clonality (calculated as one minus evenness), and diversity profiles parameterized by alpha from 0 to 5. Generation probabilities of clones in paired pre- and post-chemotherapy samples were computed with the IGoR algorithm.

The clonotype was recovered from a human donor with chronic lymphocytic leukemia. The donor label of this sample is uncertain. The chain joins TRBV4-3 to TRBJ1-3; as DNA is missing, the TRBD1 call by TCRdb cannot be tested. Sequencing used peripheral blood. Here the CDR3 is given as CASSQDHRTTGNTIYF.